The 32 T cell receptor beta chains reported below all come from one sample, sequenced in a study of control samples from healthy donors and cancer patients. Produced via immunoSEQ multiplex PCR; TCRdb's table is partial and in-frame only. The sample lists tens of thousands of clones; 84% were seen once. The specimen sequenced was PBMCs. The receptor set was obtained from a man between 65 and 85 years old with lung cancer.

This chain connects TRBV9 to TRBJ1-4; D gene ambiguous. The CDR3 runs 15 residues. V was clipped by 0 bases and J by 8 bases, with 14 bases between them. Per the germline V gene, CDR1 is SGDLS and CDR2 is YYNGEE. CDR3 protein: CASSVDGHPGEKLFF. The DNA for the CDR3 is TGTGCCAGCAGCGTAGATGGGCACCCGGGAGAAAAACTGTTTTTT.

The chain combines TRBV6-6 with TRBJ2-1; D may be TRBD2 (5 bases). There are 15 residues in the CDR3. Per germline, CDR1 MNHNY and CDR2 SVGAGI (reference sequence). With 8 bases removed from V and 3 bases from J, the gap between germline ends came to 17 bases. CDR3 DNA: TGTGCCAGCGCCCGGGAAGAGAAGATCTACAATGAGCAGTTCTTC. Its translation is CASAREEKIYNEQFF.

Here the CDR3 DNA reads TGTGCCAGCAGCTTAGGCCCTAGCGGGGGGGCCGGAGCTGAGCAGTTCTTC. It specifies CASSLGPSGGAGAEQFF. The V call is TRBV7-9, the J call TRBJ2-1, with TRBD2 matching 12 bases. This CDR3 region has 17 residues. Trimming at V came to 1 base and at J to 9 bases, leaving 10 bases not matched to a gene. Germline V gene data show CDR1 as SEHNR and CDR2 as FQNEAQ (reference sequence). Supplemented by reference TRBV7-9 and TRBJ2-1, the full variable domain reads DTGVSQNPRHKITKRGQNVTFRCDPISEHNRLYWYRQTLGQGPEFLTYFQNEAQLEKSRLLSDRFSAERPKGSFSTLEIQRTEQGDSAMYLCASSLGPSGGAGAEQFFGPGTRLTVL.

This chain links TRBV5-4 with TRBJ2-7; 7 nucleotides agree with TRBD2. The length of the CDR3 is 15 residues. V lost 3 bases and J lost 6; bases outside the gene matches: 12. Per germline, CDR1 SGHNT and CDR2 YYREEE (reference sequence). The CDR3 bases are TGTGCCAGCAGCTCTCCGGGACTATCTTCGTTCGAGCAGTACTTC. Its translation is CASSSPGLSSFEQYF.

The chain has TRBV5-6 and TRBJ2-2; no clear D gene. In germline, CDR1 is SGHDT, CDR2 YYEEEE. The CDR3 extends over 15 amino acids. V was shortened by 6 bases and J by 3 bases, with 15 bases between the two germline ends. CDR3 nucleotide sequence: TGTGCCAGCATCTCTGGGGAAAGGTACACCGGGGAGCTGTTTTTT. Its translation: CASISGERYTGELFF.

The gene calls are TRBV6-4 and TRBJ2-7, with a weak D call TRBD1 (5 bases). With 7 bases removed from V and 7 bases from J, the gap between germline ends came to 17 bases. From germline, CDR1 is MRHNA and CDR2 SNTAGT. The CDR3 runs to 13 residues. The CDR3 nucleotides read TGTGCCAGCAACGAAAGTTCAGGGCATGAGCAGTACTTC. Amino acid sequence: CASNESSGHEQYF.

The chain has TRBV9 and TRBJ1-1, with D possibly being TRBD1 (5 bases). The CDR3 is made up of 15 amino acids. The V and J ends lost 0 bases and 5 bases respectively, with 14 bases between them. Germline assignment: CDR1 SGDLS and CDR2 YYNGEE. CDR3 protein: CASSVAGGSRTEAFF. CDR3 bases: TGTGCCAGCAGCGTAGCGGGGGGATCCCGTACTGAAGCTTTCTTT.

The rearrangement joins TRBV11-2 to TRBJ1-3; TRBD1 matches 8 bases. CDR3 size: 13 residues. The V gene's germline CDR1 is SGHAT and CDR2 FQNNGV. V dropped 3 bases and J dropped 6; count of bases not matched to a gene: 1. CDR3 protein: CASSLDRENTIYF. For the CDR3, the DNA is TGTGCCAGCAGCTTGGACAGGGAAAACACCATATATTTT.

This chain links TRBV29-1 with TRBJ2-3; D uncertain. The CDR3 is 14 residues long. Looked up from germline, CDR1 is SQVTM and CDR2 is ANQGSEA. Trimming removed 5 bases from V and 1 base from J, with 13 bases in between. DNA of the CDR3: TGCAGCGTTCCTTCCGGGCTGCGCACAGATACGCAGTATTTT. Protein: CSVPSGLRTDTQYF.

J is TRBJ1-1 and V is TRBV30, with 7 bases fitting TRBD1. CDR1 and CDR2 (germline): GTSNPN, SVGIG (reference sequence). The junction had 7 bases not matched to a gene; V was cut back by 7 bases and J by 2 bases. The CDR3 contains 13 residues. CDR3 sequence: CASRRQGNTEAFF. The CDR3 bases are TGTGCCTCTCGAAGACAGGGTAACACTGAAGCTTTCTTT. Full variable domain (remainder filled in from reference TRBV30 and TRBJ1-1): SQTIHQWPATLVQPVGSPLSLECTVEGTSNPNLYWYRQAAGRGLQLLFYSVGIGQISSEVPQNLSASRPQDRQFILSSKKLLLSDSGFYLCASRRQGNTEAFFGQGTRLTVV.

The rearrangement uses TRBV4-1 and TRBJ2-1, with TRBD2 matching 8 bases. With V trimmed by 2 bases and J by 6 bases, 12 bases remained unmatched. CDR1 and CDR2 (germline): MGHRA, YSYEKL. CDR3 size: 17 residues. The DNA for the CDR3 is TGCGCCAGCAGCCAAACCTTAGCGGGGACGATCGGCAATGAGCAGTTCTTC. Its translation is CASSQTLAGTIGNEQFF.

The chain couples TRBV10-3 to TRBJ1-5, with D perhaps TRBD1 (5 bases). The germline V gene has CDR1 ENHRY and CDR2 SYGVKD. CDR3 length: 15 amino acids. V was trimmed by 2 bases and J by 1 base, leaving 9 bases between them. CDR3 in amino acids: CAISEGGASNQPQHF. The CDR3, as DNA: TGTGCCATCAGTGAGGGGGGTGCAAGCAATCAGCCCCAGCATTTT.

The chain couples TRBV5-1 to TRBJ1-1; no reliable D call. CDR3 size: 17 residues. Between the trimmed V and J ends, which lost 0 bases and 6 bases, there was a span of 21 bases. The V gene's germline CDR1 is SGHRS and CDR2 YFSETQ. The CDR3 loop is CASSLGGQGLGRAEAFF. The CDR3 region has the DNA TGCGCCAGCAGCTTGGGAGGTCAAGGGCTGGGTCGTGCTGAAGCTTTCTTT.

This clone was seen a single time. This chain joins TRBV12-3 or TRBV12-4 and TRBJ1-1; D call uncertain. The germline V and J ends were trimmed by 4 bases and 0 bases, with 6 bases remaining between them. The CDR3 is 13 residues long. CDR3 sequence reads: CASSSSMNTEAFF. The CDR3 nucleotides read TGTGCCAGCAGTTCTAGCATGAACACTGAAGCTTTCTTT.

In its sample, this clone was seen a few times. The chain is built from TRBV9 and TRBJ1-1; D gene ambiguous. Trimming shortened V by 3 bases and J by 11 bases, and 11 bases separated the two germline ends. The CDR3 sequence is 11 residues long. The V gene's germline CDR1 is SGDLS and CDR2 YYNGEE. As DNA, the CDR3 is TGTGCCAGCAGCGAACAGTCGCAGGCTTTCTTT. This encodes CASSEQSQAFF. The variable domain in full, with the rest retrieved from reference TRBV9 and TRBJ1-1, is DSGVTQTPKHLITATGQRVTLRCSPRSGDLSVYWYQQSLDQGLQFLIQYYNGEERAKGNILERFSAQQFPDLHSELNLSSLELGDSALYFCASSEQSQAFFGQGTRLTVV.

The V call is TRBV7-9, the J call TRBJ2-4; 7 bases are shared with TRBD1. Looked up from germline, CDR1 is SEHNR and CDR2 is FQNEAQ (reference sequence). V dropped 6 bases and J dropped 8; count of bases not matched to a gene: 4. CDR3 length: 12 residues. CDR3 residues: CASSSTGDIQYF. CDR3 nucleotide sequence: TGTGCCAGCAGTTCAACAGGGGACATTCAGTACTTC.

The V gene is TRBV3-1 (or the pseudogene TRBV3-2), the J gene TRBJ2-7; D not certain. The CDR3 totals 13 residues. Trimming took 2 bases from V and 9 from J, leaving 14 bases between them. CDR1 and CDR2 (germline): LGHDT, YNNKEL (reference sequence). Here the CDR3 reads CASSQTGPLRQYF. The CDR3 bases are TGTGCCAGCAGCCAAACGGGCCCGTTAAGGCAGTACTTC.

This clone has just one count. The gene calls are TRBV19 and TRBJ2-3, with D perhaps TRBD1 (5 bases). Germline CDR1 is LNHDA and CDR2 is SQIVND (reference sequence). Trimming removed 10 bases at V and 0 bases at J, with 14 bases between. The CDR3 runs to 14 residues. For the CDR3, the DNA is TGTGCCACTACCAGACAGTCTAGCACAGATACGCAGTATTTT. Translation gives CATTRQSSTDTQYF.

This rearrangement joins TRBV5-1 to TRBJ2-2; 10 bases map to TRBD2. Germline loops: CDR1 SGHRS, CDR2 YFSETQ. The CDR3 length is 15 residues. Germline trimming cut 0 bases from V and 6 bases from J; bases unmatched to any gene: 2. The CDR3 DNA reads TGCGCCAGCAGCTTGGGCCTAGCGGGGGCCGGGGAGCTGTTTTTT. Translating it yields CASSLGLAGAGELFF.

This chain links TRBV14 with TRBJ1-1; D is perhaps TRBD1 (5 bases). The CDR3 runs to 15 residues. Germline CDR1 reads SGHDN; CDR2 reads FVKESK. The V end lost 1 base, the J end lost 1 base, and 10 bases lay between the germline ends. The CDR3 nucleotides are TGTGCCAGCAGCCAAGCGCAAGACAGGAACACTGAAGCTTTCTTT. It specifies CASSQAQDRNTEAFF.

Concerning this clone itself: This same CDR3 is encoded by further DNA sequences in the sample. The gene calls are TRBV12-3 or TRBV12-4 and TRBJ1-1; D not certain. V lost 2 bases, J lost 2 bases, and 6 bases lay in between. This CDR3 region has 13 residues. The CDR3 loop is CASSLWGNTEAFF. DNA for the CDR3: TGTGCCAGCAGTTTATGGGGAAACACTGAAGCTTTCTTT.

Only a few counts were recorded for this clone. CDR3 nucleotides: TGTGCCACCAGCGGGGGCCTTTTGGCCAATGAGCAGTTCTTC. It translates to CATSGGLLANEQFF. The rearrangement links TRBV15 to TRBJ2-1; a possible D gene is TRBD1 (6 bases). Trimming left V 5 bases short and J 6 bases short, with 14 bases between. The CDR3 totals 14 residues. CDR1 and CDR2 (germline): LNHNV, YYDKDF (reference sequence).

The chain recombines TRBV7-9 with TRBJ2-1; D call uncertain. V lost 6 bases and J 6 bases, leaving 3 bases between the germline ends. The CDR3 has 10 amino acids. Germline V gene data show CDR1 as SEHNR and CDR2 as FQNEAQ (reference sequence). CDR3 sequence reads: CASSINEQFF. Written as DNA, the CDR3 is TGTGCCAGCAGTATCAATGAGCAGTTCTTC.

V is TRBV18 and J is TRBJ1-5; no firm D call. The CDR3 is made up of 14 amino acids. V was cut by 3 bases and J by 5 bases, with 11 bases left in between. In germline, CDR1 is KGHSH, CDR2 LQKENI. The CDR3 nucleotides are TGTGCCAGCTCACCGGTTGGCGGGGATCAGCCCCAGCATTTT. It translates to CASSPVGGDQPQHF.

The J gene is TRBJ2-7, the V gene TRBV27; TRBD2 aligns across 11 bases. The CDR3 spans 15 residues. Germline CDR1 is MNHEY and CDR2 is SMNVEV (reference sequence). Germline trimming cut 4 bases from V and 5 bases from J; bases unmatched to any gene: 7. CDR3 region: CASSSGTSGGHEQYF. The CDR3 nucleotides are TGTGCCAGCAGTTCCGGGACTAGCGGAGGCCACGAGCAGTACTTC.

The rearrangement uses TRBV9 and TRBJ1-2; no clear D. Trimming shortened V by 0 bases and J by 8 bases, and 11 bases separated the two germline ends. Germline V gene lookup returns CDR1 SGDLS and CDR2 YYNGEE. The CDR3 spans 13 residues. CDR3 sequence reads: CASSVGAQRGYTF. The CDR3, as DNA: TGTGCCAGCAGCGTAGGGGCACAGAGGGGCTACACCTTC.

J is TRBJ2-7 and V is TRBV4-1; no firm D call. CDR3 size: 13 residues. Trimming left V 0 bases short and J 3 bases short, with 6 bases between. Germline V gene data show CDR1 as MGHRA and CDR2 as YSYEKL. CDR3 sequence reads: CASSQDVGYEQYF. CDR3 coding DNA: TGCGCCAGCAGCCAAGATGTCGGCTACGAGCAGTACTTC.

V is TRBV3-1 (or the pseudogene TRBV3-2) and J is TRBJ2-5; TRBD1 might be the D (5 bases). Germline CDR1 is LGHDT and CDR2 is YNNKEL (reference sequence). Trimming cost V 1 base and J 7 bases, with 13 bases left between them. This CDR3 has 14 amino acids. CDR3 loop: CASSQGRTQGTQYF. CDR3 nucleotides: TGTGCCAGCAGCCAAGGCCGGACCCAGGGGACCCAGTACTTC.

The V and J genes are TRBV28 and TRBJ1-2; D uncertain. V was clipped by 4 bases and J by 3 bases, with 6 bases between them. The CDR3 is 12 amino acids. In germline, CDR1 is MDHEN, CDR2 SYDVKM. CDR3 nucleotides: TGTGCCAGCAGTTCCAGTTACTATGGCTACACCTTC. Translated, it gives CASSSSYYGYTF.

The V and J genes are TRBV7-3 and TRBJ1-2; D may be TRBD1 (6 bases). This CDR3 comprises 14 residues. Germline assignment: CDR1 SGHTA and CDR2 FQGTGA. Trimming left V 5 bases short and J 4 bases short, with 14 bases between. The CDR3 is CASSPGARGYGYTF. The CDR3 DNA follows: TGTGCCAGCAGCCCGGGGGCGCGGGGCTATGGCTACACCTTC.

The chain has TRBV6-6 and TRBJ1-2; D not certain. Germline V gene lookup returns CDR1 MNHNY and CDR2 SVGAGI (reference sequence). The CDR3 is 12 amino acids. V was pared by 6 bases and J by 4 bases, with 9 bases between. The CDR3: CASSHATYGYTF. In DNA form, the CDR3 reads TGTGCCAGCAGCCACGCTACCTATGGCTACACCTTC.

The chain recombines TRBV6-6 with TRBJ1-6, with TRBD1 matching 7 bases. The CDR3 loop spans 16 amino acids. Germline V gene sequence: CDR1 MNHNY, CDR2 SVGAGI (reference sequence). After removal of 6 bases from V and 7 bases from J, the junction contained 12 bases not matched to a gene. In DNA form, the CDR3 reads TGTGCCAGCAGGAACGTAATGGACAGGACCAATTCACCCCTCCACTTT. This codes for CASRNVMDRTNSPLHF.